Following are 25 T cell receptor beta chains from one sample sequenced in a study of T cell responses to AZD1222 COVID-19 vaccine (dated by TCRdb to about 2021). Library prep was done by the immunoSEQ multiplex PCR assay. Drawn from immuneACCESS, this table holds only the in-frame rearrangements with V and J called that TCRdb kept. Clones are partly lost; checked studies trace under half to an unresolved V gene and leave the rest unexplained. Recorded for this sample are 150,000 to 200,000 clones; 85% to 95% of them occurred a single time. The ten largest clonotypes hold roughly 1% of the sample. Sample time point, as interpreted from the label and publication: about 28 days (+/-7) after the second vaccine dose. The meaning of the sample's treatment or condition label: meningococcal conjugate vaccine given as trial control. This specimen consisted of peripheral blood, obtained 28 days after the second dose of the MenACWY control vaccine. Receptors originate from an adult who received the MenACWY meningococcal vaccine as a control.

This chain uses TRBV30 with TRBJ2-7, with D possibly matching TRBD2 (7 bases). The CDR3 consists of 14 residues. The V end was cut by 2 bases, the J end by 0 bases, with 11 bases between. CDR1 and CDR2 (germline): GTSNPN, SVGIG (reference sequence). CDR3 loop: CAWSRGGSSYEQYF. CDR3 coding DNA: TGTGCCTGGAGTAGGGGGGGCAGCTCCTACGAGCAGTACTTC.

The chain recombines TRBV15 with TRBJ1-1; TRBD1 matches at 7 bases. The junction had 5 bases not matched to a gene; V was cut back by 5 bases and J by 5 bases. Germline V CDR1 and CDR2: LNHNV, YYDKDF (reference sequence). The length of the CDR3 is 13 residues. CDR3 sequence reads: CATSDRVGTEAFF. The CDR3 coding sequence is TGTGCCACCAGCGACAGGGTTGGGACTGAAGCTTTCTTT.

This chain links TRBV5-6 with TRBJ1-6; no clear D gene. This CDR3 has 15 amino acids. V lost 5 bases and J lost 3, with 12 bases in between. CDR1 is SGHDT and CDR2 is YYEEEE in the germline V gene. The CDR3 loop is CASRNGQYYNSPLHF. The CDR3 coding sequence is TGTGCCAGCAGAAACGGGCAGTACTATAATTCACCCCTCCACTTT.

The chain couples TRBV30 to TRBJ1-5, with 8 bases aligning to TRBD1. Per germline, CDR1 GTSNPN and CDR2 SVGIG (reference sequence). V shed 5 bases and J 7 bases; nucleotides not matched to a gene: 7. The CDR3 is made up of 13 amino acids. For the CDR3, the DNA is TGTGCCTGGGGGGGACAGGCACTCCAGCCCCAGCATTTT. It codes for CAWGGQALQPQHF.

This chain links TRBV2 with TRBJ1-1; D not resolved. The germline V and J ends were trimmed by 7 bases and 1 base, with 10 bases remaining between them. This CDR3 region has 13 residues. Germline CDR1 reads SNHLY; CDR2 reads FYNNEI. The CDR3 region is CASTGVGNTEAFF. CDR3 nucleotide sequence: TGTGCCAGCACCGGGGTGGGGAACACTGAAGCTTTCTTT. The full variable domain, in which reference TRBV2 and TRBJ1-1 provide the parts outside the CDR3, is EPEVTQTPSHQVTQMGQEVILRCVPISNHLYFYWYRQILGQKVEFLVSFYNNEISEKSEIFDDQFSVERPDGSNFTLKIRSTKLEDSAMYFCASTGVGNTEAFFGQGTRLTVV.

This sequence joins TRBV5-1 and TRBJ2-3; 9 bases align to TRBD2. The CDR3 has 15 amino acids. Trimming at V came to 0 bases and at J to 4 bases, leaving 3 bases not matched to a gene. Germline CDR1 SGHRS, CDR2 YFSETQ. The CDR3 protein is CASSLASGAPDTQYF. CDR3 nucleotide sequence: TGCGCCAGCAGCTTGGCTAGCGGGGCCCCAGATACGCAGTATTTT.

The genes are TRBV7-2 and TRBJ1-1; no firm D call. The length of the CDR3 is 14 residues. V lost 5 bases and J lost 1, with 11 bases in between. Per germline, CDR1 SGHTA and CDR2 FQGNSA. The CDR3 region has the DNA TGTGCCAGCAGCCCCAGGTCAGGGAACACTGAAGCTTTCTTT. It translates to CASSPRSGNTEAFF.

The chain is built from TRBV4-1 and TRBJ2-3; D call uncertain. Germline V gene data show CDR1 as MGHRA and CDR2 as YSYEKL. The germline V and J ends were trimmed by 0 bases and 2 bases, with 6 bases remaining between them. This CDR3 comprises 14 residues. The CDR3 nucleotides are TGCGCCAGCAGCCAAGATCACCCCACAGATACGCAGTATTTT. This gives the protein CASSQDHPTDTQYF.

V is TRBV18 and J is TRBJ1-6; D perhaps matches TRBD1 (5 bases). CDR1 and CDR2 from the germline V gene are KGHSH and LQKENI. The CDR3 totals 15 residues. Trimming pared 6 bases from V and 5 bases from J, leaving 14 bases between. The CDR3 DNA follows: TGTGCCAGCTCGCCATCCAGGGCGGATAATTCACCCCTCCACTTT. It encodes CASSPSRADNSPLHF.

The genes are TRBV12-5 and TRBJ2-4; no clear D gene. V lost 1 base, J lost 5 bases, and 6 bases lay in between. The V gene's germline CDR1 is LGHNT and CDR2 FRNRAP. This CDR3 has 13 amino acids. In nucleotides, the CDR3 is TGTGCTAGTGGTTTGGCAGAGGAAAACATTCAGTACTTC. Translated: CASGLAEENIQYF.

The rearrangement joins TRBV6-4 to TRBJ1-2, with 9 bases identical to TRBD1. The germline V gene has CDR1 MRHNA and CDR2 SNTAGT. V lost 5 bases to trimming and J lost 6 bases; unmatched junction nucleotides: 4. This CDR3 has 13 residues. CDR3: CASSPTGGHGYTF. The CDR3 DNA is TGTGCCAGCAGTCCCACAGGGGGCCATGGCTACACCTTC.

The rearrangement links TRBV5-1 to TRBJ2-2; D is uncertain. Germline loops: CDR1 SGHRS, CDR2 YFSETQ. V was pared by 3 bases and J by 10 bases, with 16 bases between. The CDR3 loop spans 14 amino acids. The CDR3 region is CASSSSSRLPELFF. The CDR3 nucleotides read TGCGCCAGCAGCTCCTCTTCACGGCTACCGGAGCTGTTTTTT. Complete variable domain (other parts from reference TRBV5-1 and TRBJ2-2): KAGVTQTPRYLIKTRGQQVTLSCSPISGHRSVSWYQQTPGQGLQFLFEYFSETQRNKGNFPGRFSGRQFSNSRSEMNVSTLELGDSALYLCASSSSSRLPELFFGEGSRLTVL.

The CDR3 DNA is TGTGCCTGGAGTGCCAGGACAGATGAGCAGTTCTTC. This encodes CAWSARTDEQFF. The chain has TRBV30 and TRBJ2-1; D may be TRBD1 (6 bases). V was trimmed by 1 base and J by 8 bases, leaving 9 bases between them. The CDR3 has 12 residues. CDR1 and CDR2 from the germline V gene are GTSNPN and SVGIG (reference sequence).

V is TRBV7-9 and J is TRBJ1-2, with TRBD1 as a possible D gene (5 bases). The CDR3 has 19 residues. Germline V lookup: CDR1 SEHNR, CDR2 FQNEAQ (reference sequence). V was pared by 4 bases and J by 1 base, with 25 bases between. DNA for the CDR3: TGTGCCAGCAGCTCGGCCGGGCTCGGGGGGTCGGCAATTAACTATGGCTACACCTTC. Translating it yields CASSSAGLGGSAINYGYTF.

This clone occurred once. The rearrangement joins TRBV2 to TRBJ1-1; TRBD1 matches at 9 bases. Trimming cost V 6 bases and J 4 bases; bases outside gene matches: 9. Germline CDR1 reads SNHLY; CDR2 reads FYNNEI. The length of the CDR3 is 15 residues. The CDR3 loop is CASSGQGLVGTEAFF. The CDR3 DNA reads as TGTGCCAGCAGCGGACAGGGGTTGGTAGGCACTGAAGCTTTCTTT. Together with reference TRBV2 and TRBJ1-1, the CDR3 gives the full variable domain: EPEVTQTPSHQVTQMGQEVILRCVPISNHLYFYWYRQILGQKVEFLVSFYNNEISEKSEIFDDQFSVERPDGSNFTLKIRSTKLEDSAMYFCASSGQGLVGTEAFFGQGTRLTVV.

The rearrangement joins TRBV7-2 to TRBJ2-7, with 8 bases that match TRBD2. V was pared by 4 bases and J by 3 bases, with 5 bases of the junction left unmatched. This CDR3 has 14 residues. In germline, CDR1 is SGHTA, CDR2 FQGNSA. CDR3 sequence: CASSSRGGYYEQYF. The CDR3, as DNA: TGTGCCAGCAGCTCCCGGGGGGGCTACTACGAGCAGTACTTC.

The chain has TRBV6-5 and TRBJ2-7; possibly TRBD2 for D (5 bases). This CDR3 is built from 15 residues. Germline CDR1 is MNHEY and CDR2 is SVGAGI. The V end was cut by 6 bases, the J end by 0 bases, with 15 bases between. CDR3 loop: CASRLERISSYEQYF. In nucleotides, the CDR3 is TGTGCCAGCAGGCTTGAGCGGATCAGCTCCTACGAGCAGTACTTC.

The V and J genes are TRBV11-2 and TRBJ2-7; D ambiguous. Germline values: CDR1 SGHAT, CDR2 FQNNGV. V gave up 3 bases and J gave up 1 base, with 7 bases separating them. The CDR3 totals 13 residues. The CDR3 nucleotides are TGTGCCAGCAGCTTCAGTCGGTCCTACGAGCAGTACTTC. Amino acids: CASSFSRSYEQYF.

The V call is TRBV5-1, the J call TRBJ2-1, with TRBD1 identical over 8 bases. The trim removed 6 bases at V and 8 bases at J, leaving 10 bases unmatched. CDR3 length: 14 residues. Per the germline V gene, CDR1 is SGHRS and CDR2 is YFSETQ. The DNA of the CDR3 is TGCGCCAGCATGCACAGGGGGGTTGCTGATGAGCAGTTCTTC. Translating gives CASMHRGVADEQFF.

The rearrangement joins TRBV4-1 to TRBJ2-7; possible D gene TRBD1, 7 bases. The CDR3 is made up of 15 amino acids. The germline V gene encodes CDR1 MGHRA and CDR2 YSYEKL. The ends were cut back, 1 base at V and 3 bases at J, with 13 bases in the middle. CDR3 DNA: TGCGCCAGCAGCCAAGTTCCAGGGGGGATCTACGAGCAGTACTTC. Amino acid sequence: CASSQVPGGIYEQYF.

The rearrangement joins TRBV10-3 to TRBJ1-2; D ambiguous. The ends were cut back, 3 bases at V and 8 bases at J, with 16 bases in the middle. Looked up from germline, CDR1 is ENHRY and CDR2 is SYGVKD. This CDR3 has 14 residues. In nucleotides, the CDR3 is TGTGCCATCAGTGAATCCACTGGCTTTGGAGGCTACACCTTC. Its protein is CAISESTGFGGYTF.

This chain connects TRBV12-3 or TRBV12-4 to TRBJ2-7, with a weak D call TRBD1 (5 bases). The CDR3 runs to 13 residues. V lost 2 bases and J lost 1, with 6 bases in between. CDR3 sequence (DNA): TGTGCCAGCAGTTTACGACAGTCCTACGAGCAGTACTTC. This sequence encodes CASSLRQSYEQYF.

V is TRBV28 and J is TRBJ1-5; the D is unclear. V shed 6 bases and J shed 0 bases, with 12 bases lying between them. CDR3 length: 15 amino acids. Per the germline V gene, CDR1 is MDHEN and CDR2 is SYDVKM. CDR3 residues: CASRSGRISNQPQHF. The DNA for the CDR3 is TGTGCCAGCAGAAGTGGACGGATTAGCAATCAGCCCCAGCATTTT.

The rearrangement links TRBV5-1 to TRBJ1-6; maybe TRBD1 (5 bases). The ends were cut back, 0 bases at V and 10 bases at J, with 17 bases in the middle. This CDR3 spans 16 amino acids. Germline V gene sequence: CDR1 SGHRS, CDR2 YFSETQ. The CDR3 sequence: CASSLAGGPPDSPLHF. The CDR3 region has the DNA TGCGCCAGCAGCTTGGCCGGGGGACCGCCGGACTCACCCCTCCACTTT.

This chain connects TRBV2 to TRBJ1-5; TRBD1 matches 9 bases. Germline-derived CDR1 and CDR2 are SNHLY and FYNNEI. After removal of 7 bases from V and 0 bases from J, the junction contained 7 bases not matched to a gene. The CDR3 runs to 16 residues. The CDR3 DNA reads TGTGCCAGCACCCAGGGACAGGGAAATAGCAATCAGCCCCAGCATTTT. Translated: CASTQGQGNSNQPQHF.